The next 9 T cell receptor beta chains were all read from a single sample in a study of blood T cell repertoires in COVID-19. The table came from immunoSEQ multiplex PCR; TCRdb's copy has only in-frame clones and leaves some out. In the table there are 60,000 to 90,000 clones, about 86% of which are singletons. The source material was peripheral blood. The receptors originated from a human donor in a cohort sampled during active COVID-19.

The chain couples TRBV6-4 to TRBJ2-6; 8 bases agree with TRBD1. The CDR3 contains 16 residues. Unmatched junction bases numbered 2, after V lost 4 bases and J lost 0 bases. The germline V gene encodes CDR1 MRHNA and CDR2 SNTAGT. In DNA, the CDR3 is TGTGCCAGCAGTGGACAGGGGAGCTCTGGGGCCAACGTCCTGACTTTC. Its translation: CASSGQGSSGANVLTF.

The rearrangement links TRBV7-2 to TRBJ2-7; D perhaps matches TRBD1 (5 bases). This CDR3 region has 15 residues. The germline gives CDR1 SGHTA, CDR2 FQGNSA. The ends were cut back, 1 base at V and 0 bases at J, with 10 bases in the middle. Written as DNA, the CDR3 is TGTGCCAGCAGCTTAGACTACAGGAGCTCCTACGAGCAGTACTTC. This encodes CASSLDYRSSYEQYF.

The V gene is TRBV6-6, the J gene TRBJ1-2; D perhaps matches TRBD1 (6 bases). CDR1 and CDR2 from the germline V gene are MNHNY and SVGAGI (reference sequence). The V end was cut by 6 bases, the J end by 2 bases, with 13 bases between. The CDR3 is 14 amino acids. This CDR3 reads CASRGRQANYGYTF. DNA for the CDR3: TGTGCCAGCAGGGGACGACAGGCGAACTATGGCTACACCTTC.

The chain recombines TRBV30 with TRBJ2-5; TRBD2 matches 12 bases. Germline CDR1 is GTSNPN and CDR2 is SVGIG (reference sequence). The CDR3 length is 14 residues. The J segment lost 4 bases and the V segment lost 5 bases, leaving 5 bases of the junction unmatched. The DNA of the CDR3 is TGTGCCTGGTCACCGGGACTAGCGGGAGAGACCCAGTACTTC. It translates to CAWSPGLAGETQYF. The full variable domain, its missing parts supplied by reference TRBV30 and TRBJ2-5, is SQTIHQWPATLVQPVGSPLSLECTVEGTSNPNLYWYRQAAGRGLQLLFYSVGIGQISSEVPQNLSASRPQDRQFILSSKKLLLSDSGFYLCAWSPGLAGETQYFGPGTRLLVL.

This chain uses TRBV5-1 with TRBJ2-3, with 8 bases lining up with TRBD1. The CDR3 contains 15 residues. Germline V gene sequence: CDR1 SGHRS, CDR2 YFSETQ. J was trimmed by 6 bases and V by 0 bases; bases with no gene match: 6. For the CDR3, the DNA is TGCGCCAGCAGCTTGGGAGGGACAGGTGGCGATACGCAGTATTTT. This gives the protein CASSLGGTGGDTQYF. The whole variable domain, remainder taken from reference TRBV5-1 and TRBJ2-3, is KAGVTQTPRYLIKTRGQQVTLSCSPISGHRSVSWYQQTPGQGLQFLFEYFSETQRNKGNFPGRFSGRQFSNSRSEMNVSTLELGDSALYLCASSLGGTGGDTQYFGPGTRLTVL.

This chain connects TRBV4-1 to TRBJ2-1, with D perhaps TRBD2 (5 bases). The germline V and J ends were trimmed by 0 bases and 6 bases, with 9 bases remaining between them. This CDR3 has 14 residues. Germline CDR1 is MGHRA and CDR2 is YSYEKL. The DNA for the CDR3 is TGCGCCAGCAGCCAAGAACGGGGAAGCAATGAGCAGTTCTTC. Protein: CASSQERGSNEQFF.

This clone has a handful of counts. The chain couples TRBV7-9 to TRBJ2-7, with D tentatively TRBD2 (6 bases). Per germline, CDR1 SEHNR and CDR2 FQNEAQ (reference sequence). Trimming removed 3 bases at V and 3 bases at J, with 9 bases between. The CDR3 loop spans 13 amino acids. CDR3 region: CASSFGGDYEQYF. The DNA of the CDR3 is TGTGCCAGCAGCTTCGGGGGAGACTACGAGCAGTACTTC.

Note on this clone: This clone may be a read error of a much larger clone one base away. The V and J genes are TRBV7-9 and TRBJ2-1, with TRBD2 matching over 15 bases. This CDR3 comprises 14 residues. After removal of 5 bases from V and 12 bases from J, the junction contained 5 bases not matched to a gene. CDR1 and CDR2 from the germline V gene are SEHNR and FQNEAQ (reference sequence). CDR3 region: CASSGGLAGGGQFF. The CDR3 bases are TGTGCCAGCAGCGGGGGACTAGCGGGGGGAGGGCAGTTCTTC.

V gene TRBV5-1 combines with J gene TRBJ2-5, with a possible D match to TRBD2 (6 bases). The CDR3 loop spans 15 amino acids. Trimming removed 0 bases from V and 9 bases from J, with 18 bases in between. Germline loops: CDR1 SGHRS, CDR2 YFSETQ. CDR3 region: CASSLAASDSGSQYF. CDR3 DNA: TGCGCCAGCAGCTTGGCGGCTAGCGATTCGGGATCCCAGTACTTC. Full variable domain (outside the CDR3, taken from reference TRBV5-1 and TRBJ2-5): KAGVTQTPRYLIKTRGQQVTLSCSPISGHRSVSWYQQTPGQGLQFLFEYFSETQRNKGNFPGRFSGRQFSNSRSEMNVSTLELGDSALYLCASSLAASDSGSQYFGPGTRLLVL.